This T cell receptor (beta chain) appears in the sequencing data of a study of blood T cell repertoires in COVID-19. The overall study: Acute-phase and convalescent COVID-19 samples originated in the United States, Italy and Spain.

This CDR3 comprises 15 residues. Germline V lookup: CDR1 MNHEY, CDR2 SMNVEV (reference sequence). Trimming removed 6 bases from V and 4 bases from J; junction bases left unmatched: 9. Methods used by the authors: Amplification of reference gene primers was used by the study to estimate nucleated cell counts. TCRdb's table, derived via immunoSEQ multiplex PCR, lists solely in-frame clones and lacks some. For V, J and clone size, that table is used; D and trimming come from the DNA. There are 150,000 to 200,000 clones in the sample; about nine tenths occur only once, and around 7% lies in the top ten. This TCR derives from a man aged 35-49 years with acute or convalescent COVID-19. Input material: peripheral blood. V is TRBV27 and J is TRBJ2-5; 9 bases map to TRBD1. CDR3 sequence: CASRGTGLLGETQYF. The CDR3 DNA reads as TGTGCCAGCAGGGGGACAGGGTTATTAGGAGAGACCCAGTACTTC.